Shown below are 29 T cell receptor beta chains from a single sample sequenced in a study of pediatric ulcerative colitis. Profiling relied on immunoSEQ multiplex PCR, and the TCRdb table lists in-frame clones only, not all of them. The repertoire has about 22,000 clones, roughly 70% of them found once; the top ten carry roughly 15%. One to two pinch biopsies were taken from the rectum during colonoscopy. The sequenced sample consisted of gut tissue. Receptors originate from a boy aged 5-17 years with severe ulcerative colitis.

V is TRBV5-6 and J is TRBJ1-2; no clear D. Germline loops: CDR1 SGHDT, CDR2 YYEEEE. The germline V and J ends were trimmed by 2 bases and 2 bases, with 16 bases remaining between them. The CDR3 loop spans 16 amino acids. The CDR3 loop reads CASSFRLTKLNYGYTF. The CDR3 region has the DNA TGTGCCAGCAGCTTCCGACTGACAAAACTAAACTATGGCTACACCTTC.

This clone was detected only a few times. The chain joins TRBV7-2 to TRBJ1-3; D unclear. This CDR3 comprises 12 residues. Trimming stripped 0 bases from V and 9 bases from J, with 6 bases between. Germline V CDR1 and CDR2: SGHTA, FQGNSA. CDR3 sequence (DNA): TGTGCCAGCAGCTTAGCGTCGGGCACCATATATTTT. Translated, it gives CASSLASGTIYF.

This chain uses TRBV6-5 with TRBJ2-7; 8 bases line up with TRBD1. J lost 4 bases, V lost 2 bases, and 4 bases had no gene match. CDR1 is MNHEY, CDR2 SVGAGI, per germline. The CDR3 is 14 residues long. The CDR3 DNA reads as TGTGCCAGCAGTTACGGACAGGGTGGTTACGAGCAGTACTTC. Amino acid sequence: CASSYGQGGYEQYF.

This chain joins TRBV29-1 and TRBJ2-3; 8 bases fit TRBD2. V trimming: 7 bases; J trimming: 6 bases; junction bases outside the gene matches: 6. The CDR3 sequence is 12 residues long. From germline, CDR1 is SQVTM and CDR2 ANQGSEA. The CDR3 protein is CSARLALDTQYF. The CDR3 DNA reads TGCAGCGCCCGACTAGCGTTGGATACGCAGTATTTT.

The chain joins TRBV20-1 to TRBJ2-7; 11 positions match TRBD2. The CDR3 has 11 residues. Germline CDR1 is DFQATT and CDR2 is SNEGSKA (reference sequence). J lost 4 bases, V lost 7 bases, and 0 bases had no gene match. The CDR3 spells CSVAGGYEQYF. In DNA, the CDR3 is TGCAGTGTAGCGGGGGGGTACGAGCAGTACTTC.

A few counts support this clone. This chain joins TRBV14 and TRBJ2-7; a possible D gene is TRBD2 (7 bases). The CDR3 contains 14 residues. The germline gives CDR1 SGHDN, CDR2 FVKESK. Trimming removed 1 base from V and 2 bases from J, with 9 bases in between. The chain's CDR3 is CASSQVGGPYEQYF. The DNA of the CDR3 is TGTGCCAGCAGCCAAGTCGGGGGGCCCTACGAGCAGTACTTC. Filled out from reference TRBV14 and TRBJ2-7, the complete variable domain reads EAGVTQFPSHSVIEKGQTVTLRCDPISGHDNLYWYRRVMGKEIKFLLHFVKESKQDESGMPNNRFLAERTGGTYSTLKVQPAELEDSGVYFCASSQVGGPYEQYFGPGTRLTVT.

This clone has a single count. V gene TRBV7-9 combines with J gene TRBJ2-7; tentative D call: TRBD1 (5 bases). The ends were cut back, 5 bases at V and 3 bases at J, with 17 bases in the middle. Germline assignment: CDR1 SEHNR and CDR2 FQNEAQ (reference sequence). The CDR3 loop spans 15 amino acids. The CDR3 region is CASSHGVGVLYEQYF. In DNA form, the CDR3 reads TGTGCCAGCAGCCACGGTGTAGGGGTCCTCTACGAGCAGTACTTC.

This chain uses TRBV6-5 with TRBJ1-2, with unresolved D. Trimming removed 9 bases at V and 13 bases at J, with 27 bases between. This CDR3 has 14 residues. Germline CDR1 reads MNHEY; CDR2 reads SVGAGI. CDR3 nucleotide sequence: TGTGCCAGAAGCTATAACGGGCCAGGCCTTACCCCCACCTTC. As protein: CARSYNGPGLTPTF.

The chain recombines TRBV19 with TRBJ1-2; D gene unclear. The CDR3 length is 15 residues. V was clipped by 6 bases and J by 0 bases, with 14 bases between them. Germline values: CDR1 LNHDA, CDR2 SQIVND (reference sequence). CDR3 protein: CASSPSGSTNYGYTF. CDR3 DNA sequence: TGTGCCAGTAGCCCCTCAGGTAGCACTAACTATGGCTACACCTTC.

The V and J genes are TRBV11-2 and TRBJ2-7; D possibly uses TRBD1 or TRBD2 (5 bases each). This CDR3 region has 14 residues. Trimming stripped 11 bases from V and 2 bases from J, with 19 bases between. CDR1 and CDR2 (germline): SGHAT, FQNNGV. The CDR3: CASDNGARPYEQYF. The CDR3 region has the DNA TGTGCCTCAGATAACGGGGCGAGGCCCTACGAGCAGTACTTC.

Written as DNA, the CDR3 is TGTGCCTGGAAGGGACAGGGTTATGCTTTCTTT. It is translated as CAWKGQGYAFF. The chain employs TRBV30 and TRBJ1-1; TRBD1 matches 9 bases. V was clipped by 4 bases and J by 11 bases; unmatched bases: 5. CDR1 and CDR2 (germline): GTSNPN, SVGIG (reference sequence). The CDR3 has 11 residues.

Here the CDR3 reads CSVSTRSSTDTQYF. CDR3 sequence (DNA): TGCAGCGTTTCGACTCGTTCTAGCACAGATACGCAGTATTTT. V gene TRBV29-1 combines with J gene TRBJ2-3; D is uncertain. Germline assignment: CDR1 SQVTM and CDR2 ANQGSEA. The CDR3 sequence is 14 residues long. The V end was cut by 5 bases, the J end by 0 bases, with 12 bases between.

The V call is TRBV19, the J call TRBJ2-7, with D possibly matching TRBD1 (5 bases). CDR3 length: 15 amino acids. In germline, CDR1 is LNHDA, CDR2 SQIVND (reference sequence). With 4 bases removed from V and 2 bases from J, the gap between germline ends came to 15 bases. In DNA form, the CDR3 reads TGTGCCAGTAGTACCTCTCACACAGGTACCTACGAGCAGTACTTC. Translation: CASSTSHTGTYEQYF.

The V gene is TRBV25-1, the J gene TRBJ2-3; 7 bases fit TRBD2. The V and J ends lost 2 bases and 1 base, in that order; junction bases with no gene match: 0. CDR3 length equals 14 residues. Germline loops: CDR1 MGHDK, CDR2 SYGVNS. The CDR3 bases are TGTGCCAGCAGTGAAGCGGGGGGCACAGATACGCAGTATTTT. Encoded protein: CASSEAGGTDTQYF. Filled out from reference TRBV25-1 and TRBJ2-3, the complete variable domain reads EADIYQTPRYLVIGTGKKITLECSQTMGHDKMYWYQQDPGMELHLIHYSYGVNSTEKGDLSSESTVSRIRTEHFPLTLESARPSHTSQYLCASSEAGGTDTQYFGPGTRLTVL.

The chain combines TRBV2 with TRBJ2-5; 13 bases map to TRBD2. This CDR3 spans 14 amino acids. Losses at the gene ends were 5 bases for V and 5 bases for J; bases not matched to a gene: 2. The V gene's germline CDR1 is SNHLY and CDR2 FYNNEI. The CDR3 DNA follows: TGTGCCAGCAGTATGACTAGCGGGGGGGAGACCCAGTACTTC. Protein: CASSMTSGGETQYF.

The J gene is TRBJ2-5, the V gene TRBV13; a possible D gene is TRBD1 (6 bases). This CDR3 is built from 14 residues. V lost 2 bases and J lost 5, with 12 bases in between. Germline V gene data show CDR1 as PRHDT and CDR2 as FYEKMQ (reference sequence). The CDR3 region has the DNA TGTGCCAGCAGCTTACTGGGGGCGCGGGAGACCCAGTACTTC. It is translated as CASSLLGARETQYF. The entire variable domain, with the rest obtained from reference TRBV13 and TRBJ2-5, is as follows: AAGVIQSPRHLIKEKRETATLKCYPIPRHDTVYWYQQGPGQDPQFLISFYEKMQSDKGSIPDRFSAQQFSDYHSELNMSSLELGDSALYFCASSLLGARETQYFGPGTRLLVL.

The chain is built from TRBV10-3 and TRBJ1-1; 9 nucleotides line up with TRBD1. V shed 5 bases, J shed 1 base, and the junction held 2 bases outside the gene matches. The CDR3 spans 14 residues. Germline V gene sequence: CDR1 ENHRY, CDR2 SYGVKD. For the CDR3, the DNA is TGTGCCATCAGTTCGGGACAGGGGAACACTGAAGCTTTCTTT. It specifies CAISSGQGNTEAFF.

A single count supports this clone. The chain joins TRBV9 to TRBJ1-2; D remains unclear. Germline lookup yields CDR1 SGDLS and CDR2 YYNGEE. The V and J ends lost 0 bases and 5 bases respectively, with 14 bases between them. The CDR3 runs 15 residues. The CDR3 loop reads CASSVAPAVGYGYTF. DNA of the CDR3: TGTGCCAGCAGCGTAGCTCCGGCCGTGGGGTATGGCTACACCTTC.

This chain connects TRBV6-1 to TRBJ1-4; a weak D match, TRBD1 (5 bases). Trimming took 5 bases from V and 10 from J, leaving 17 bases between them. Germline CDR1 is MNHNS and CDR2 is SASEGT. This CDR3 region has 14 residues. The CDR3: CASSRGERDGKLFF. The DNA for the CDR3 is TGTGCCAGCAGTCGGGGCGAAAGGGACGGAAAACTGTTTTTT.

This clone was recorded a few times. The gene calls are TRBV7-2 and TRBJ1-1; D not certain. Germline CDR1 and CDR2: SGHTA and FQGNSA. CDR3 size: 12 residues. V lost 5 bases and J 7 bases, leaving 11 bases between the germline ends. The CDR3 spells CASSTLLGEAFF. The CDR3 DNA follows: TGTGCCAGCAGCACACTCCTGGGTGAAGCTTTCTTT.

The rearrangement uses TRBV30 and TRBJ1-2; the D is unclear. CDR3 length equals 13 residues. The germline gives CDR1 GTSNPN, CDR2 SVGIG (reference sequence). V was trimmed by 2 bases and J by 8 bases, leaving 15 bases between them. The CDR3 spells CAWSSGGNGGYTF. CDR3 bases: TGTGCCTGGAGTTCGGGAGGGAACGGGGGCTACACCTTC.

In the case of this clone: The junction shows a germline mismatch at one end, possibly a read error. The chain recombines TRBV6-1 with TRBJ1-6; possibly TRBD1 for D (5 bases). Germline values: CDR1 MNHNS, CDR2 SASEGT. The CDR3 has 16 amino acids. The CDR3 DNA follows: TGTGCCAGCAGTGTCGACGGGGCGGGCTTTAATCCACCCCTCCACTTT. Encoded protein: CASSVDGAGFNPPLHF.

This clone occurred a few times. This chain joins TRBV19 and TRBJ1-1; D is unresolved. V lost 6 bases, J lost 8 bases, and 16 bases lay in between. In germline, CDR1 is LNHDA, CDR2 SQIVND (reference sequence). The CDR3 spans 13 residues. The CDR3 spells CASSRASGEEAFF. In nucleotides, the CDR3 is TGTGCCAGTAGCCGAGCGAGCGGGGAGGAAGCTTTCTTT.

The chain employs TRBV6-1 and TRBJ2-7, with a weak D call TRBD2 (5 bases). The CDR3 contains 16 residues. CDR1 is MNHNS, CDR2 SASEGT, per germline. The germline V and J ends were trimmed by 2 bases and 3 bases, with 17 bases remaining between them. The CDR3 is CASSEIASPVIYEQYF. The CDR3 nucleotides read TGTGCCAGCAGTGAAATAGCTAGCCCTGTTATCTACGAGCAGTACTTC.

In this sample, this clone turned up a few times. The rearrangement links TRBV19 to TRBJ2-2; TRBD2 is a possible D gene (5 bases). V gave up 2 bases and J gave up 8 bases, with 9 bases separating them. The CDR3 length is 13 residues. Germline lookup yields CDR1 LNHDA and CDR2 SQIVND (reference sequence). In DNA, the CDR3 is TGTGCCAGTAGTATAACTAGGGCGGGGGAGCTGTTTTTT. This gives the protein CASSITRAGELFF.

The rearrangement joins TRBV19 to TRBJ2-7; D is ambiguous. There are 15 residues in the CDR3. V gave up 5 bases and J gave up 0 bases, with 14 bases separating them. Germline V gene lookup returns CDR1 LNHDA and CDR2 SQIVND (reference sequence). The CDR3 DNA is TGTGCCAGTAGTTCAACCTCCGTGTCCTCCTACGAGCAGTACTTC. It codes for CASSSTSVSSYEQYF. Using reference TRBV19 and TRBJ2-7 for the parts outside the CDR3, the full variable domain is DGGITQSPKYLFRKEGQNVTLSCEQNLNHDAMYWYRQDPGQGLRLIYYSQIVNDFQKGDIAEGYSVSREKKESFPLTVTSAQKNPTAFYLCASSSTSVSSYEQYFGPGTRLTVT.

By share of the sample, this clone is medium-sized (0.01 to 0.1%). J is TRBJ2-2 and V is TRBV7-6, with TRBD2 matching over 9 bases. J gave up 5 bases and V 7 bases, and 11 bases lay outside the gene matches. The CDR3 covers 16 residues. Per the germline V gene, CDR1 is SGHVS and CDR2 is FNYEAQ. CDR3 in DNA: TGTGCCAGCACCATACTTAGCGGGGGCGCTACCGGGGAGCTGTTTTTT. It yields the protein CASTILSGGATGELFF.

The chain joins TRBV11-1 to TRBJ1-1; D call uncertain. CDR3 length equals 13 residues. The V gene lost 5 bases and the J gene lost 0 bases, with 7 bases spanning the gap. Germline assignment: CDR1 SGHAT and CDR2 FQDESV (reference sequence). CDR3 amino acids: CASSRDLNTEAFF. The CDR3 coding sequence is TGTGCCAGCAGCCGTGACCTGAACACTGAAGCTTTCTTT.

The chain joins TRBV28 to TRBJ2-5; a possible D gene is TRBD2 (5 bases). The germline V and J ends were trimmed by 2 bases and 9 bases, with 10 bases remaining between them. CDR3 length: 12 amino acids. Germline V lookup: CDR1 MDHEN, CDR2 SYDVKM. The CDR3 DNA is TGTGCCAGCAGTTTACCGGGAAGGGCCCAGTACTTC. Translated: CASSLPGRAQYF.